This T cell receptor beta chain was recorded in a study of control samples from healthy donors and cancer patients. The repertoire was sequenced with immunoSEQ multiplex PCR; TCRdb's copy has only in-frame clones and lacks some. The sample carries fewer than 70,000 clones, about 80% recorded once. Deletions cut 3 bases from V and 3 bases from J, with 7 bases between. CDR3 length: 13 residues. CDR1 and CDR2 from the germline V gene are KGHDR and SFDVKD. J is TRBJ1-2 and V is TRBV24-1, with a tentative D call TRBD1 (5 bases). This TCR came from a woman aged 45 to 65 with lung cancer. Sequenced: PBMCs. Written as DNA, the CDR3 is TGTGCCACCAGTGATGGGGGGTACTATGGCTACACCTTC. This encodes CATSDGGYYGYTF.